The rows below give T cell receptor beta chains drawn from one sample of a study of blood T cell repertoires in COVID-19. Only in-frame clones appear in the TCRdb table, and some are missing; sequencing was by immunoSEQ multiplex PCR. The profile shows some 490,000 clones, about nine tenths of them singletons. What was sequenced was PBMCs or T cells enriched from blood (not recorded which). These receptors were obtained from a woman aged 60 to 75 who had recovered from COVID-19. CDR3s include the opening cysteine and the closing phenylalanine or tryptophan. The D gene is left open where the match is weak. Clone size appears in some rows only: once, few, many, or a class for an expanded clone.

J gene | V gene | D gene | clone size | CDR3 DNA | CDR3 protein
TRBJ1-2 | TRBV2 | TRBD1 | - | TGTGCCAGGCGTGGACAGGGGGCGTTCTCTGGCTACACCTTC | CARRGQGAFSGYTF
TRBJ2-5 | TRBV18 | TRBD1 | - | TGTGCCAGCTCACATACTCGGACAGGGGGCGCGGAAGAGACCCAGTACTTC | CASSHTRTGGAEETQYF
TRBJ2-2 | TRBV18 | TRBD1 | - | TGTGCCAGCTCACCTGACAGGGGCGCCGGGGAGCTGTTTTTT | CASSPDRGAGELFF
TRBJ2-7 | TRBV23-1 | - | once | TGCGCCAGCCCTCCCGGAGCCACAGGGCTTTACGAGCAGTACTTC | CASPPGATGLYEQYF
TRBJ2-5 | TRBV5-1 | TRBD1 | - | TGCGCCAGCAGCCCGCAGGGGGCGTTGGGAGAGACCCAGTACTTC | CASSPQGALGETQYF
TRBJ2-2 | TRBV5-1 | TRBD2 | - | TGCGCCAGCAGCTTGGCGGTAGCGGGTCAATCCGGGGAGCTGTTTTTT | CASSLAVAGQSGELFF
TRBJ2-3 | TRBV5-4 | TRBD2 | - | TGTGCCAGCAGCTCGGGACTAGAAGGAGATACGCAGTATTTT | CASSSGLEGDTQYF
TRBJ1-3 | TRBV6-5 | - | - | TGTGCCAGCCGCCATGAGGGCTCTGGAAACACCATATATTTT | CASRHEGSGNTIYF
TRBJ2-1 | TRBV6-2/TRBV6-3 | - | - | TGTGCCAGCAGTTACAGTCCCGGGAGCGCCGACAATGAGCAGTTCTTC | CASSYSPGSADNEQFF
TRBJ1-5 | TRBV10-3 | - | - | TGTGCCGCCCGGGGGAGGAACTCCAATCAGCCCCAGCATTTT | CAARGRNSNQPQHF
TRBJ2-4 | TRBV30 | TRBD2 | - | TGTGCCTGGAGTGTCGCTAGCGGGGGGGTCCTAGCCAAAAACATTCAGTACTTC | CAWSVASGGVLAKNIQYF
TRBJ2-1 | TRBV6-5 | - | - | TGTGCCAGCCGGGGTCCAGGCTCCTACAATGAGCAGTTCTTC | CASRGPGSYNEQFF
TRBJ1-6 | TRBV3-1/TRBV3-2 | - | - | TGTGCCAGCAACCAAGTACAGGGTAATTCACCCCTCCACTTT | CASNQVQGNSPLHF
TRBJ1-1 | TRBV5-1 | - | - | TGCGCCAGCAGCTTGGAGGGGACAAATGCTGAAGCTTTCTTT | CASSLEGTNAEAFF
TRBJ1-2 | TRBV7-9 | TRBD1 | few | TGTGCCAGCAGCCCGCCCGGGACAGGGGTACATGGCTACACCTTC | CASSPPGTGVHGYTF
TRBJ1-6 | TRBV6-6 | - | - | TGTGCCAGCAGTTACCCCTCCTCTGTCAGGAATTCACCCCTCCACTTT | CASSYPSSVRNSPLHF
TRBJ1-5 | TRBV6-6 | TRBD1 | once | TGTGCCAGCAGTTCCCATACAGGGGGTCAGCCCCAGCATTTT | CASSSHTGGQPQHF
TRBJ2-1 | TRBV27 | TRBD1 | - | TGTGCCAGCAGTTTGGACGGGACAGAGGTCTACAATGAGCAGTTCTTC | CASSLDGTEVYNEQFF
TRBJ1-1 | TRBV5-1 | - | - | TGCGCCAGCAGCTCCGTACAGGGTTTAAACACTGAAGCTTTCTTT | CASSSVQGLNTEAFF
TRBJ1-3 | TRBV19 | - | - | TGTGCCAGTAGTCCCGCGACTTCTAGCTCTGGAAACACCATATATTTT | CASSPATSSSGNTIYF
TRBJ2-1 | TRBV7-9 | - | - | TGTGCCAGCAGCCCGGAACGGGGCTCCTACAATGAGCAGTTCTTC | CASSPERGSYNEQFF
TRBJ1-2 | TRBV4-1 | - | - | TGCGCCAGCAGCCTTACTTCAGACAGATTTTTCTCCGGCTACACCTTC | CASSLTSDRFFSGYTF
TRBJ2-2 | TRBV19 | TRBD2 | - | TGTGCCAGTACCCTCCGGACAAGCTCCCTCGGGGGGGCCAACGGGGAGCTGTTTTTT | CASTLRTSSLGGANGELFF
TRBJ2-1 | TRBV7-9 | TRBD2 | - | TGTGCCAGCAGCTTAGTTCTAGCGGGGGTACTCTACAATGAGCAGTTCTTC | CASSLVLAGVLYNEQFF
TRBJ1-1 | TRBV3-1/TRBV3-2 | - | - | TGTGCCAGCAGCGGCGGGGCCGGGGGGAACACTGAAGCTTTCTTT | CASSGGAGGNTEAFF
TRBJ2-2 | TRBV7-9 | - | - | TGTGCCAGCCGCACCGGTGGAGGCACCGGGGAGCTGTTTTTT | CASRTGGGTGELFF
TRBJ1-1 | TRBV16 | - | - | TGTGCCAGCAGCCAATCATACTACAGGATGAACACTGAAGCTTTCTTT | CASSQSYYRMNTEAFF
TRBJ1-4 | TRBV6-5 | TRBD1 | once | TGTGCCAGCAGACCTCGGACAGGGACTAATGAAAAACTGTTTTTT | CASRPRTGTNEKLFF
TRBJ2-3 | TRBV6-6 | TRBD2 | - | TGTGCCAGCAGCCCCCGGCTAGCGGGGGGAGGGGATACGCAGTATTTT | CASSPRLAGGGDTQYF
TRBJ2-7 | TRBV4-1 | TRBD1 | - | TGCGCCAGCAGCCAATGGGACAGGACCTACGAGCAGTACTTC | CASSQWDRTYEQYF
TRBJ2-1 | TRBV13 | - | once | TGTGCCAGCAGCTTAGAGCGTGTGCCCCCCGAGCAGTTCTTC | CASSLERVPPEQFF
TRBJ2-3 | TRBV3-1/TRBV3-2 | TRBD1 | - | TGTGCCAGCAGCCGGGGGACAGGTGCCCGTACGAATACGCAGTATTTT | CASSRGTGARTNTQYF
TRBJ1-5 | TRBV19 | - | - | TGTGCCAGTAGTATAGACACGGGTTTGCACGTCGGTCAGCCCCAGCATTTT | CASSIDTGLHVGQPQHF
TRBJ2-1 | TRBV9 | - | - | TGTGCCAGCAACCCCGGGACTCCAAATGAGCAGTTCTTC | CASNPGTPNEQFF
TRBJ1-3 | TRBV12-3/TRBV12-4 | - | - | TGTGCCAGCAGCCCAGGGACAGGAAACACCATATATTTT | CASSPGTGNTIYF
TRBJ1-2 | TRBV2 | - | - | TGTGCCAGCAGTGAAGCGCGGGGGACCTATGGCTACACCTTC | CASSEARGTYGYTF
TRBJ2-7 | TRBV5-1 | TRBD2 | - | TGCGCCAGCAGCTTGATGGGGGGGGGTCCCTACGAGCAGTACTTC | CASSLMGGGPYEQYF
TRBJ1-1 | TRBV29-1 | - | once | TGCAGCGTTGACTGGCTGAGCGCCCCCGGGAGCACTGAAGCTTTCTTT | CSVDWLSAPGSTEAFF
TRBJ1-3 | TRBV12-5 | - | - | TGTGCCCACGGGGAGGGAAACACCATATATTTT | CAHGEGNTIYF
TRBJ1-6 | TRBV29-1 | - | few | TGCAGCGTCAAGACAGGTTCGATCGATTCACCCCTCCACTTT | CSVKTGSIDSPLHF
TRBJ1-2 | TRBV29-1 | TRBD1 | - | TGCAGCGTTGAACAACCCTCGGACAGGAGCTATGGCTACACCTTC | CSVEQPSDRSYGYTF
TRBJ1-4 | TRBV6-5 | - | few | TGTGCCAGCAGAGCGACAGGCCGGAATGAAAAACTGTTTTTT | CASRATGRNEKLFF
TRBJ1-2 | TRBV2 | TRBD1 | - | TGTGCCAGCAGTCCGACAGGGAGGATGACCTCTAACTATGGCTACACCTTC | CASSPTGRMTSNYGYTF
TRBJ1-1 | TRBV10-3 | - | once | TGTGCCATCAAGCAGGGTAGCACTGAAGCTTTCTTT | CAIKQGSTEAFF
TRBJ2-5 | TRBV19 | TRBD1 | - | TGTGCCAGTAGTCCGGGACAGGGGGCCGGAGAGACCCAGTACTTC | CASSPGQGAGETQYF
TRBJ2-3 | TRBV6-5 | TRBD1 | - | TGTGCCAGCAGCCGGAACAGGGGGCCGGGAGATACGCAGTATTTT | CASSRNRGPGDTQYF
TRBJ1-1 | TRBV2 | TRBD1 | - | TGTGCCAGCAGCATCACAGGGGGCACTGAAGCTTTCTTT | CASSITGGTEAFF
TRBJ2-5 | TRBV9 | TRBD1 | - | TGTGCCAGCAGCGGGCAGGGGGCCGAAGGGACCCAGTACTTC | CASSGQGAEGTQYF
TRBJ2-3 | TRBV16 | - | - | TGTGCCAGCAGCCAATCGCCGGGGGAAGGAATAGATACGCAGTATTTT | CASSQSPGEGIDTQYF
TRBJ2-6 | TRBV2 | TRBD1 | - | TGTGCCAGCCGGCGAACAGGGGACCGCTCTGGGGCCAACGTCCTGACTTTC | CASRRTGDRSGANVLTF
TRBJ1-2 | TRBV2 | TRBD1 | - | TGTGCCAGCAGTGGGGTGACAGGGCCAGATGGCTACACCTTC | CASSGVTGPDGYTF
TRBJ2-1 | TRBV6-5 | - | - | TGTGCCAGCAGTTACGGGTGGGGGCTGAACAATGAGCAGTTCTTC | CASSYGWGLNNEQFF
TRBJ1-3 | TRBV10-3 | - | - | TGTGCCATCATGGACAGCTCTGGAAACACCATATATTTT | CAIMDSSGNTIYF
TRBJ1-1 | TRBV10-3 | - | - | TGTGCCATCAGTGATCCGCACCGGGGGACTGAAGCTTTCTTT | CAISDPHRGTEAFF
TRBJ1-5 | TRBV19 | - | - | TGTGCCAGTAGTATTACAGGGTTTAGTCTGCCCCAGCATTTT | CASSITGFSLPQHF
TRBJ2-5 | TRBV24-1 | TRBD1 | - | TGTGCCACCAGTGACCCCGGGACAGCCCAAGAGACCCAGTACTTC | CATSDPGTAQETQYF
TRBJ1-2 | TRBV2 | - | - | TGTGCCAGCAGTGATTTTAACATCTATGGCTACACCTTC | CASSDFNIYGYTF
TRBJ2-7 | TRBV5-1 | TRBD1 | once | TGCGCCAGCAGCTTGTCAACAGGGGGTTACGAGCAGTACTTC | CASSLSTGGYEQYF
TRBJ2-5 | TRBV7-8 | TRBD1 | - | TGTGCCAGCAGCTTCGGGACAGGGGTGGGAGAGACCCAGTACTTC | CASSFGTGVGETQYF